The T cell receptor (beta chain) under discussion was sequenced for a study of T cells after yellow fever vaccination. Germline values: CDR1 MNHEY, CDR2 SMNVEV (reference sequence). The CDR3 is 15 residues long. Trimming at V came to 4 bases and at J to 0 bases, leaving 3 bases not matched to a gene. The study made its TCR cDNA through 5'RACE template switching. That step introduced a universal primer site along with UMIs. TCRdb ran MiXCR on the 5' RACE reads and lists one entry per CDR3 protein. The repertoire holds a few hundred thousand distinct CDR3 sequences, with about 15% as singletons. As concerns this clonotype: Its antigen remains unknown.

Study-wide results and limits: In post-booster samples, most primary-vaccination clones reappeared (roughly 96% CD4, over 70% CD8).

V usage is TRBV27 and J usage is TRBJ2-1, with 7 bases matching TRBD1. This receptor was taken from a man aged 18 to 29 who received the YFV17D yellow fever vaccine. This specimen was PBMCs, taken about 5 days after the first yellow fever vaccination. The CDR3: CASSYRQGSYNEQFF. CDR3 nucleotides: TGTGCCAGCAGTTACAGACAGGGCTCCTACAATGAGCAGTTCTTC.